What follows is one T cell receptor (beta chain) and its context. Profiling relied on immunoSEQ multiplex PCR, and the TCRdb table lists in-frame clones only, not all of them. The sample consists of over 85,000 clones, approximately 88% of them appearing once. The sample comes from a study of identifying expanded T cells in peripheral blood. During the collection period, no donor immune events like infections were recorded. The germline V gene encodes CDR1 LGHNA and CDR2 YSLEER. The CDR3 totals 15 residues. With V trimmed by 1 base and J by 6 bases, 7 bases remained unmatched. V is TRBV4-3 and J is TRBJ1-2; 8 nucleotides line up with TRBD1. The sequencing input was blood. The receptor was isolated from a person aged 18 to 69 in good health. CDR3 nucleotide sequence: TGCGCCAGCAGCCAAGGCCCCGGACAGGGTGATGGCTACACCTTC. It translates to CASSQGPGQGDGYTF.